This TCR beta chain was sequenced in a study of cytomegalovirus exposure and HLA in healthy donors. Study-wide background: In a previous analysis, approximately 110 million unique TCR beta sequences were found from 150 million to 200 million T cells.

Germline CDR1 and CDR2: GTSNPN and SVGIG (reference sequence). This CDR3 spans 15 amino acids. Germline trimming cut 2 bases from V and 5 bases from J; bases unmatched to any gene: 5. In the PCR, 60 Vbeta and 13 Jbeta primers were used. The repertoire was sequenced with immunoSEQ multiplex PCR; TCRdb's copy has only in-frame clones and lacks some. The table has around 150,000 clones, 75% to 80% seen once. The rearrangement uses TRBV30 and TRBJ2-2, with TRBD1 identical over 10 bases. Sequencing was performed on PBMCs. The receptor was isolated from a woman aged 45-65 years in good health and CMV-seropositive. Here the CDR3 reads CAWSKGTGETGELFF. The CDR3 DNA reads TGTGCCTGGAGTAAAGGGACAGGGGAAACCGGGGAGCTGTTTTTT.